The clone carrying this T cell receptor beta chain is labeled medium-sized (0.01 to 0.1%). Its antigen is unidentified. Germline CDR1 reads KGHSH; CDR2 reads LQKENI. The ends were cut back, 2 bases at V and 1 base at J, with 5 bases in the middle. This CDR3 is 13 amino acids long. The entry originates in a study of naive and memory T cell subsets. After the first PCR, alpha and beta chain libraries were processed separately. EMRA cells were CD45RA+CD27-, and effector memory cells CD45RA-CD27-. The beta constant-region primer was an equimolar mix of two oligonucleotides covering TRBC1 and TRBC2. Ligated cDNA was amplified by four rounds of PCR with nested alpha and beta constant-region primers and SP2. TCRdb reprocessed the UMI-ligation and nested PCR reads with MiXCR, giving one entry per CDR3 protein. The table records 25,000 to 40,000 distinct CDR3 sequences, about 18% of them present only once. Whole-study results and caveats: Naive and memory subsets had different power law exponents for TCR abundance. In naive cells, over 95% of TCR sequences were seen only once.

Sequences were obtained from effector memory CD4+ T cells from blood. Subset in this sample: effector memory, CD45RA- CD27-. The sequence came from a human donor in good health. The chain employs TRBV18 and TRBJ1-1, with no clear D. CDR3 sequence reads: CASSPNGNTEAFF. The DNA for the CDR3 is TGTGCCAGCTCACCAAACGGGAACACTGAAGCTTTCTTT.